This entry lists 10 T cell receptor beta chains sequenced from one sample in a study of T cell responses to AZD1222 COVID-19 vaccine. Assay: immunoSEQ multiplex PCR; the TCRdb copy retains only in-frame clones and omits some. The sample lists 120,000 or so clones, less than 95% occurring once. Sample: peripheral blood, taken on day 0 of AZD1222 vaccination. The receptors come from an adult in good health.

The chain recombines TRBV12-1 with TRBJ2-5; TRBD2 is taken as the D call from the table, unchecked against the DNA. TRBV12-1 represents a pseudogene. The CDR3 runs 18 residues. CDR3 loop: CARYKRTSGRGVLETQYF. DNA of the CDR3: TGTGCCAGGTATAAAAGGACTAGCGGGAGGGGGGTCCTGGAGACCCAGTACTTC.

J is TRBJ2-7 and V is TRBV10-1; TRBD2 agrees at 10 bases. The CDR3 extends over 13 amino acids. Germline V gives CDR1 WNHNN, CDR2 SYGVQD (reference sequence). V shed 2 bases and J 6 bases; nucleotides not matched to a gene: 1. The CDR3: CASSESGRAEQYF. The CDR3 DNA reads as TGCGCCAGCAGTGAGAGCGGGAGGGCCGAGCAGTACTTC.

The chain couples TRBV5-6 to TRBJ2-7; possibly TRBD1 or TRBD2 for D (6 bases each). CDR1 and CDR2 (germline): SGHDT, YYEEEE. The CDR3 runs to 14 residues. V dropped 7 bases and J dropped 4 bases, with 18 bases sitting between them. The CDR3, as DNA: TGTGCCAGCGGACCGTTGAGGGGGGAATACGAGCAGTACTTC. Amino acid sequence: CASGPLRGEYEQYF.

The chain uses TRBV10-1 and TRBJ2-1; unclear D gene. CDR1 WNHNN and CDR2 SYGVQD come from the germline V gene (reference sequence). Trimming removed 2 bases from V and 7 bases from J, with 15 bases in between. The CDR3 is 15 amino acids. The CDR3 loop is CASSEVGMGLNEQFF. The CDR3 DNA reads TGCGCCAGCAGTGAGGTAGGGATGGGTCTAAATGAGCAGTTCTTC.

The gene calls are TRBV11-2 and TRBJ1-1; D remains unclear. Trimming pared 5 bases from V and 2 bases from J, leaving 12 bases between. Germline assignment: CDR1 SGHAT and CDR2 FQNNGV. CDR3 length: 14 residues. CDR3 nucleotide sequence: TGTGCCAGCAGCCCAAGTCGGGGTAACACTGAAGCTTTCTTT. Protein sequence: CASSPSRGNTEAFF.

This chain connects TRBV7-9 to TRBJ1-5; no firm D call. CDR3 length equals 14 residues. V was pared by 4 bases and J by 9 bases, with 16 bases between. Germline assignment: CDR1 SEHNR and CDR2 FQNEAQ (reference sequence). Written as DNA, the CDR3 is TGTGCCAGCAGCTCCCTGGGAGGAGAAGGGCCCCAGCATTTT. It encodes CASSSLGGEGPQHF. The full variable domain, with the rest looked up from reference TRBV7-9 and TRBJ1-5, is DTGVSQNPRHKITKRGQNVTFRCDPISEHNRLYWYRQTLGQGPEFLTYFQNEAQLEKSRLLSDRFSAERPKGSFSTLEIQRTEQGDSAMYLCASSSLGGEGPQHFGDGTRLSIL.

J is TRBJ1-2 and V is TRBV11-2; D not resolved. V lost 5 bases and J lost 6, with 7 bases in between. Germline CDR1 and CDR2: SGHAT and FQNNGV. The CDR3 has 11 amino acids. CDR3 sequence: CASSQNHGYTF. In nucleotides, the CDR3 is TGTGCCAGCAGCCAAAATCATGGCTACACCTTC.

The V and J genes are TRBV7-3 and TRBJ1-2; 7 bases map to TRBD1. The length of the CDR3 is 12 residues. V dropped 7 bases and J dropped 6; count of bases not matched to a gene: 5. Germline-derived CDR1 and CDR2 are SGHTA and FQGTGA. As DNA, the CDR3 is TGTGCCAGCACGACCGGGACAGATGGCTACACCTTC. Translation gives CASTTGTDGYTF.

The chain carries TRBV4-2 and TRBJ2-1; 11 bases are a match to TRBD2. The CDR3 covers 15 residues. The V gene's germline CDR1 is LGHNA and CDR2 YNFKEQ. Trimming at V came to 0 bases and at J to 9 bases, leaving 4 bases not matched to a gene. The CDR3 here is CASSQDIGLAGEQFF. The CDR3 nucleotides read TGTGCCAGCAGCCAAGACATAGGACTAGCGGGTGAGCAGTTCTTC.

The gene calls are TRBV27 and TRBJ2-3; the D gene is possibly TRBD2 (6 bases). CDR1 and CDR2 (germline): MNHEY, SMNVEV (reference sequence). V shed 2 bases and J shed 7 bases, with 7 bases lying between them. This CDR3 has 12 residues. CDR3 sequence reads: CASSLAGNTQYF. The CDR3 DNA follows: TGTGCCAGCAGTTTAGCGGGAAATACGCAGTATTTT.